This TCR beta chain stems from a study of beta chain features in type 1 diabetes. General study findings and limits: The study found moderately but significantly shorter TCRB CDR3s in all four CD4+ subsets of Type 1 diabetes patients.

Expressed TCRB transcripts got sequenced, as all isolated RNA was reverse transcribed. The repertoire was sequenced with immunoSEQ multiplex PCR; TCRdb's copy has only in-frame clones and lacks some. This sample carries about 710,000 clones, 11% to 15% of them seen once, and the ten largest clones take approximately 0.042%. About this clone: Its cognate antigen is unknown.

The CDR3 covers 14 residues. Germline CDR1 GTSNPN, CDR2 SVGIG (reference sequence). J gave up 2 bases and V 4 bases, and 4 bases lay outside the gene matches. The sample comprised naive CD4+ T cells from blood. The gene calls are TRBV30 and TRBJ2-7; TRBD2 agrees at 11 bases. The sequence was collected from a man between 18 and 29 years old with type 1 diabetes. The CDR3 loop reads CAWTLAGGAYEQYF. The CDR3 bases are TGTGCCTGGACCCTAGCGGGAGGAGCCTACGAGCAGTACTTC.